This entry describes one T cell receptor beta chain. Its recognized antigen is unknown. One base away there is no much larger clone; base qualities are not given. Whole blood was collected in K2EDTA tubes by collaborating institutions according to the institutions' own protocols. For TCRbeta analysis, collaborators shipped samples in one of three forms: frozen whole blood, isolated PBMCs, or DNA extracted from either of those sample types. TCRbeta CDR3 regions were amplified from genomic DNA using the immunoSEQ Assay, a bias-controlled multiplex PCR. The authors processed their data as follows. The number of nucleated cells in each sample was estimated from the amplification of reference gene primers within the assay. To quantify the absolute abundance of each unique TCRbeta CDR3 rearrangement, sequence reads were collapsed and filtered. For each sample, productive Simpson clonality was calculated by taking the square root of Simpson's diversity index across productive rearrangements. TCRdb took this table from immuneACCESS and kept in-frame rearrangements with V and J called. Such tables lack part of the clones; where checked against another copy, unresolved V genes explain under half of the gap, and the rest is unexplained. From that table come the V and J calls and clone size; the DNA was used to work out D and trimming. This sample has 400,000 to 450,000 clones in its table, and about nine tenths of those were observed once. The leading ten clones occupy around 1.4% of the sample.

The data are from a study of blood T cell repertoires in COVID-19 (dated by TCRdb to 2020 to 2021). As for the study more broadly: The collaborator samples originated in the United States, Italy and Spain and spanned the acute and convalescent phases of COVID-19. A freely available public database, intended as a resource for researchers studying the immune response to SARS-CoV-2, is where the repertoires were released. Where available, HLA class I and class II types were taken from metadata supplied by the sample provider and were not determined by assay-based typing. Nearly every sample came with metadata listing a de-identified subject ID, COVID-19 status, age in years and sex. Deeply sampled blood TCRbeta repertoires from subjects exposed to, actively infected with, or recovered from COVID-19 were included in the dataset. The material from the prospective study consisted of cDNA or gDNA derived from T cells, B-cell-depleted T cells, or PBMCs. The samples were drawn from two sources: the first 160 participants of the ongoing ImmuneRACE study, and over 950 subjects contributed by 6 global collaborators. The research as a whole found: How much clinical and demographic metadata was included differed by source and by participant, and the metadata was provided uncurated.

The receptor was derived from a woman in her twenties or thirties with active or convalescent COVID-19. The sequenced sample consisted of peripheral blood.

In nucleotide form, the sequence is TGTGCCTGGAGCGGGAGGGCCAGGTTGGATGAGCAGTTCTTC. Translated, it reads CAWSGRARLDEQFF. The receptor chain draws on TRBV30 and TRBJ2-1, with 8 bases in between that match TRBD2. From a lookup of the germline V gene (reference sequence), CDR1 and CDR2 are GTSNPN and SVGIG. Its CDR3 holds 14 amino acids, cysteine through phenylalanine. The only DNA kept is the CDR3, 42 bases in frame from the first base. V lost 3 bases and J lost 8 bases, and the count of bases not matched to a germline gene is 9.